This T cell receptor beta chain was sequenced for a study of radiotherapy plus CTLA-4 blockade in lung cancer. Study background: Objective responses were recorded in around 18% of patients, with disease control recorded in around 30%.

On this clone itself: Its target is unknown.

Notes on the study in general: Reportedly, early blood T cell clone dynamics best predicted response, with interferon-beta. Expansion in blood of tumor-derived TCR clones was seen after radiotherapy plus ipilimumab.

Germline V gives CDR1 SGHNT, CDR2 YYREEE (reference sequence). J lost 3 bases, V lost 1 base, and 14 bases had no gene match. CDR3 length: 20 amino acids. Only in-frame clones appear in the TCRdb table, and some are missing; sequencing was by immunoSEQ multiplex PCR. Of tens of thousands of clones in the sample, around 79% are singletons; the top ten hold approximately 17%. Each patient with chemo-refractory metastatic non-small-cell lung cancer was treated with focal radiation plus CTLA-4 blockade using ipilimumab. The chain employs TRBV5-4 and TRBJ2-6, with 9 positions matching TRBD1. The TCR originated in a human donor with non-small cell lung cancer who had a complete response to radiotherapy plus ipilimumab. The material sequenced was peripheral blood, taken from a patient treated with radiotherapy plus ipilimumab. CDR3 sequence reads: CASSLWTGATIGGGANVLTF. In DNA form, the CDR3 reads TGTGCCAGCAGCTTGTGGACAGGGGCCACAATCGGGGGTGGGGCCAACGTCCTGACTTTC.